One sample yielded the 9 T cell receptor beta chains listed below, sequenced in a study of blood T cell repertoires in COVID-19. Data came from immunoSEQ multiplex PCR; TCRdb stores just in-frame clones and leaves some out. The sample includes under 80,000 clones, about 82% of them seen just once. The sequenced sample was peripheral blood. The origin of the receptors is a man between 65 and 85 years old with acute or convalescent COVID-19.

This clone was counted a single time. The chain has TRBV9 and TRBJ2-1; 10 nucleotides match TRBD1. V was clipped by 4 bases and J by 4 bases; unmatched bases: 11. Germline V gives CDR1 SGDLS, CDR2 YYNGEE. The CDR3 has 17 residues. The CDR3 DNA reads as TGTGCCAGCAGCTCTGGACAGGGGGTAGCTTGGTACAATGAGCAGTTCTTC. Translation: CASSSGQGVAWYNEQFF.

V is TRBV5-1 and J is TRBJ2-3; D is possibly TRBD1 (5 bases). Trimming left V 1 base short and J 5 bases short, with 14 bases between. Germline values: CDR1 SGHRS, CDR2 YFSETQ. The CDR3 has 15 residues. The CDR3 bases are TGCGCCAGCAGCTTGCAGGGCCGGACGGGAGATACGCAGTATTTT. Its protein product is CASSLQGRTGDTQYF.

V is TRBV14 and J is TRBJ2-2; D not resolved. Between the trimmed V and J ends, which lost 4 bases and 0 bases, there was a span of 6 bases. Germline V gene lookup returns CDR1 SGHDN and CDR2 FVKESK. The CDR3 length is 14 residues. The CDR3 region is CASSRQTNTGELFF. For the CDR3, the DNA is TGTGCCAGCAGCCGGCAGACGAACACCGGGGAGCTGTTTTTT.

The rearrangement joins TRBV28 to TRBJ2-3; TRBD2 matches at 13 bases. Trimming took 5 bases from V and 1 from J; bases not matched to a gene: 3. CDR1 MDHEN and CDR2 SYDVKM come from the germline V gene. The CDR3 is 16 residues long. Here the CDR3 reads CASSTGLAGGTDTQYF. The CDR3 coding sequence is TGTGCCAGCAGTACCGGACTAGCGGGGGGCACAGATACGCAGTATTTT.

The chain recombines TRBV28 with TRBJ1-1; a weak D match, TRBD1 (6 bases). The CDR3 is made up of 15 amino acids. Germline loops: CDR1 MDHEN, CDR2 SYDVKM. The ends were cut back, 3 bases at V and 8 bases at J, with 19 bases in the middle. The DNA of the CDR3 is TGTGCCAGCAGTTTGGGAGGGACATGGGGGAGGGAAGCTTTCTTT. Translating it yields CASSLGGTWGREAFF. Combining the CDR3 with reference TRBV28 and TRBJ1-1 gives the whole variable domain DVKVTQSSRYLVKRTGEKVFLECVQDMDHENMFWYRQDPGLGLRLIYFSYDVKMKEKGDIPEGYSVSREKKERFSLILESASTNQTSMYLCASSLGGTWGREAFFGQGTRLTVV.

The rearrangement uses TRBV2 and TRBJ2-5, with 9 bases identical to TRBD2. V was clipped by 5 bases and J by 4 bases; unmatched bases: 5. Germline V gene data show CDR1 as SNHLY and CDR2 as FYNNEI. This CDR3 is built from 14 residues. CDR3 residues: CASSSTSGLETQYF. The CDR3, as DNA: TGTGCCAGCAGTTCTACTAGCGGGCTAGAGACCCAGTACTTC.

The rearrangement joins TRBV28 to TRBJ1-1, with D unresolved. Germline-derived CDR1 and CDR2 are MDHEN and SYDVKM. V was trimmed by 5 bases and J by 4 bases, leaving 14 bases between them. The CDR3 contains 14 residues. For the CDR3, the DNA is TGTGCCAGCAGTCGACTACCTACCTCCACTGAAGCTTTCTTT. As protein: CASSRLPTSTEAFF.

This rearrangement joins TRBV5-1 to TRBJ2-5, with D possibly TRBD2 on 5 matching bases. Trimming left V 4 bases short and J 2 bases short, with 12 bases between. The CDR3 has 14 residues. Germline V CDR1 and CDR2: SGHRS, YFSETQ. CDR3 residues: CASSPNPGQETQYF. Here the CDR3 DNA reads TGCGCCAGCAGCCCAAACCCGGGACAAGAGACCCAGTACTTC.

CDR3 DNA sequence: TGCGCCAGCAGCGCAGGACAGGGTGGCTACGAGCAGTACTTC. The encoded protein is CASSAGQGGYEQYF. The rearrangement uses TRBV5-1 and TRBJ2-7; 8 bases map to TRBD1. J lost 3 bases, V lost 4 bases, and 6 bases had no gene match. This CDR3 is 14 amino acids long. CDR1 is SGHRS, CDR2 YFSETQ, per germline.